This entry features one TCR beta chain sequence. Its antigen is undetermined. The multiple sclerosis controls were treatment-naive patients affected by stable or active relapsing-remitting disease. The data were obtained in a study of CD8 T cells in Susac syndrome. Study-wide points: Regarding the TCR sequencing and HLA analysis, the study admitted that a relatively small number of individuals were involved.

Trimming stripped 2 bases from V and 1 base from J, with 6 bases between. The CDR3 spans 13 residues. The germline V gene has CDR1 SGHDT and CDR2 YYEEEE. It was with random hexamers that roughly 0.45 to 1 ug RNA was reverse transcribed. TCRdb fed the immunoSEQ multiplex PCR reads into MiXCR, producing one record per CDR3 protein. The sample lists fewer than 150,000 distinct CDR3 sequences; around nine tenths were seen once. The sample consisted of CD8+ T cells from PBMCs. The clonotype was recovered from a human donor with multiple sclerosis. The chain uses TRBV5-6 and TRBJ1-1; D is unresolved. The CDR3 nucleotides read TGTGCCAGCAGCTTTTCAGCGAACACTGAAGCTTTCTTT. This codes for CASSFSANTEAFF.